Presented here are 2 T cell receptor beta chains from one specimen sequenced in a study of response to subunit inactivated influenza vaccine. TCRdb fed the RT-PCR reads into MiXCR, producing one record per CDR3 protein. Of about 780,000 distinct CDR3 sequences in the sample, around a sixth are singletons; the top ten hold approximately 11%. Sequencing was performed on PBMCs from blood, taken 5 to 6 days after vaccination. These receptors were taken from a man aged 50 or older who received an inactivated influenza vaccine.

The rearrangement uses TRBV19 and TRBJ2-7; 10 nucleotides agree with TRBD2. The V gene's germline CDR1 is LNHDA and CDR2 SQIVND (reference sequence). There are 16 residues in the CDR3. V was pared by 5 bases and J by 1 base, with 8 bases of the junction left unmatched. The CDR3 DNA is TGTGCCAGTAGTCTCGGTTTTAGCGGGAGGTCCTACGAGCAGTACTTC. Its translation: CASSLGFSGRSYEQYF.

This clonotype was seen a few times. The V gene is TRBV3-1, the J gene TRBJ2-7; D uncertain. This CDR3 comprises 12 residues. Germline CDR1 and CDR2: LGHDT and YNNKEL (reference sequence). V gave up 1 base and J gave up 3 bases, with 4 bases separating them. The CDR3 bases are TGTGCCAGCAGCCAAGTAAACTACGAGCAGTACTTC. It codes for CASSQVNYEQYF.